The 17 T cell receptor beta chains below come from one sample, sequenced in a study of OX40 agonist ivuxolimab in advanced cancers. Sequencing was performed with immunoSEQ multiplex PCR; in TCRdb, only in-frame clones are kept and a portion is missing. Of about 62,000 clones listed, 85% are singletons. The specimen comprised CD4+ or CD8+ T cells sorted from blood, sampled in a trial of the OX40 agonist ivuxolimab. These receptors were collected from an adult with an advanced solid tumor such as melanoma, head and neck, liver or kidney cancer.

The chain recombines TRBV4-1 with TRBJ2-5; 10 bases fit TRBD2. Germline CDR1 and CDR2: MGHRA and YSYEKL. CDR3 length: 14 residues. CDR3 bases: TGCGCAGCATCTTTGACTAGCGGGCAAGAGACCCAGTACTTC. Protein product: CAASLTSGQETQYF.

V is TRBV5-6 and J is TRBJ2-2; 11 bases map to TRBD1. V was clipped by 4 bases and J by 5 bases; unmatched bases: 7. Germline V lookup: CDR1 SGHDT, CDR2 YYEEEE. This CDR3 has 16 residues. CDR3: CASSRPDRGLTGELFF. CDR3 sequence (DNA): TGTGCCAGCAGCAGACCGGACAGGGGGCTGACCGGGGAGCTGTTTTTT.

The chain carries TRBV2 and TRBJ1-1; D unresolved. Germline-derived CDR1 and CDR2 are SNHLY and FYNNEI. Trimming stripped 3 bases from V and 10 bases from J, with 15 bases between. The CDR3 runs 13 residues. The CDR3 spells CASSDKRTVVAFF. CDR3 sequence (DNA): TGTGCCAGCAGTGACAAAAGAACCGTCGTAGCTTTCTTT.

This clone was seen only once. The chain recombines TRBV2 with TRBJ2-3; weak D call: TRBD2 (6 bases). CDR3 length: 15 amino acids. The germline V gene encodes CDR1 SNHLY and CDR2 FYNNEI. V was cut by 1 base and J by 1 base, with 9 bases left in between. The CDR3 DNA sequence: TGTGCCAGCAGTGAAGGGCGGGGTGGCACAGATACGCAGTATTTT. Protein sequence: CASSEGRGGTDTQYF.

V gene TRBV7-9 combines with J gene TRBJ2-2; TRBD2 is a possible D gene (7 bases). Germline values: CDR1 SEHNR, CDR2 FQNEAQ (reference sequence). The CDR3 covers 18 residues. The germline V and J ends were trimmed by 10 bases and 7 bases, with 31 bases remaining between them. The CDR3 DNA reads as TGTGCCACTCATTGGAGACCGGGGGGCGCACTGTCCGTCGGGGAGCTGTTTTTT. This sequence encodes CATHWRPGGALSVGELFF.

The chain uses TRBV6-6 and TRBJ1-6; a weak D match, TRBD1 (5 bases). Germline CDR1 reads MNHNY; CDR2 reads SVGAGI (reference sequence). V was trimmed by 11 bases and J by 7 bases, leaving 18 bases between them. CDR3 length: 14 residues. CDR3 sequence: CAGAAGADNSPLHF. Here the CDR3 DNA reads TGTGCCGGGGCAGCTGGGGCAGACAATTCACCCCTCCACTTT.

The V gene is TRBV6-5, the J gene TRBJ2-5; 8 bases map to TRBD1. The J call may be mistaken, given a closer DNA end match to TRBJ2-7. Germline V gene lookup returns CDR1 MNHEY and CDR2 SVGAGI. This CDR3 is built from 15 residues. CDR3 region: CASSSQQGEPDEQYF. The DNA of the CDR3 is TGTGCCAGCAGTTCACAACAGGGGGAGCCCGACGAGCAGTACTTC.

The chain carries TRBV6-5 and TRBJ2-1, with D unclear. The V end was cut by 7 bases, the J end by 0 bases, with 7 bases between. The CDR3 consists of 13 residues. The germline gives CDR1 MNHEY, CDR2 SVGAGI. The CDR3 nucleotides read TGTGCCAGCACCCAGAGCTCCTACAATGAGCAGTTCTTC. This gives the protein CASTQSSYNEQFF.

This clone was detected once. The chain has TRBV9 and TRBJ1-1, with D possibly TRBD1 on 5 matching bases. The V gene's germline CDR1 is SGDLS and CDR2 YYNGEE. The CDR3 runs 15 residues. Trimming stripped 2 bases from V and 0 bases from J, with 11 bases between. The CDR3 sequence is CASSVGAALNTEAFF. CDR3 nucleotide sequence: TGTGCCAGCAGCGTCGGGGCCGCCCTGAACACTGAAGCTTTCTTT.

Points on this clone: One end of the junction fails to match germline, which may point to a read error. This chain joins TRBV7-7 and TRBJ2-2; TRBD2 matches 7 bases. Germline values: CDR1 SSHAT, CDR2 FNYEAQ (reference sequence). The CDR3 loop spans 13 amino acids. The CDR3 sequence: CASSLASGGELFF. As DNA, the CDR3 is TGTGCTAGCAGCTTAGCTAGCGGTGGGGAGCTGTTTTTT.

The chain combines TRBV11-2 with TRBJ1-1; TRBD1 might be the D (5 bases). Per the germline V gene, CDR1 is SGHAT and CDR2 is FQNNGV. Trimming stripped 2 bases from V and 6 bases from J, with 7 bases between. The CDR3 has 12 amino acids. The CDR3 spells CASSLRGPEAFF. CDR3 nucleotides: TGTGCCAGCAGCTTAAGGGGTCCTGAAGCTTTCTTT.

This chain joins TRBV5-5 and TRBJ2-3; a possible D gene is TRBD2 (5 bases). Germline V CDR1 and CDR2: SGHKS, YYEKEE (reference sequence). The CDR3 totals 15 residues. The V and J ends lost 0 bases and 0 bases respectively, with 8 bases between them. The CDR3 nucleotides are TGTGCCAGCAGCTTGGATGGGAGTAGCACAGATACGCAGTATTTT. Protein product: CASSLDGSSTDTQYF.

The chain uses TRBV12-5 and TRBJ1-2; 7 positions agree with TRBD1. This CDR3 comprises 13 residues. The junction had 3 bases not matched to a gene; V was cut back by 1 base and J by 7 bases. Germline loops: CDR1 LGHNT, CDR2 FRNRAP. CDR3 protein: CASGLAAGGGYTF. The DNA of the CDR3 is TGTGCTAGTGGTTTGGCGGCAGGGGGTGGCTACACCTTC.

The V and J genes are TRBV6-5 and TRBJ1-3; D gene uncertain. Trimming cost V 2 bases and J 0 bases, with 8 bases left between them. The V gene's germline CDR1 is MNHEY and CDR2 SVGAGI. The CDR3 has 15 amino acids. CDR3 coding DNA: TGTGCCAGCAGTTACGACACCCGCTCTGGAAACACCATATATTTT. Amino acids: CASSYDTRSGNTIYF.

This chain uses TRBV9 with TRBJ2-7, with TRBD2 matching over 7 bases. CDR3 length: 14 amino acids. Trimming took 4 bases from V and 4 from J; bases not matched to a gene: 8. The germline CDR1 and CDR2 sequences are SGDLS and YYNGEE. The CDR3 loop is CASSQGPGGYEQYF. The DNA for the CDR3 is TGTGCCAGCAGCCAGGGTCCCGGGGGGTACGAGCAGTACTTC.

The chain uses TRBV19 and TRBJ2-2, with D unresolved. Germline CDR1 and CDR2: LNHDA and SQIVND (reference sequence). V lost 6 bases and J lost 7, with 18 bases in between. There are 15 residues in the CDR3. In nucleotides, the CDR3 is TGTGCCAGTAGGGATATAACGAGTTTGGGCGGGGAGCTGTTTTTT. Protein product: CASRDITSLGGELFF. The full variable domain, its missing parts supplied by reference TRBV19 and TRBJ2-2, is DGGITQSPKYLFRKEGQNVTLSCEQNLNHDAMYWYRQDPGQGLRLIYYSQIVNDFQKGDIAEGYSVSREKKESFPLTVTSAQKNPTAFYLCASRDITSLGGELFFGEGSRLTVL.

This chain connects TRBV18 to TRBJ2-7; 7 bases match TRBD2. CDR1 is KGHSH, CDR2 LQKENI, per germline. The trim removed 5 bases at V and 9 bases at J, leaving 4 bases unmatched. This CDR3 region has 11 residues. The CDR3 DNA sequence: TGTGCCAGCTCAGCGGGACTAAGGCAGTACTTC. The encoded protein is CASSAGLRQYF.